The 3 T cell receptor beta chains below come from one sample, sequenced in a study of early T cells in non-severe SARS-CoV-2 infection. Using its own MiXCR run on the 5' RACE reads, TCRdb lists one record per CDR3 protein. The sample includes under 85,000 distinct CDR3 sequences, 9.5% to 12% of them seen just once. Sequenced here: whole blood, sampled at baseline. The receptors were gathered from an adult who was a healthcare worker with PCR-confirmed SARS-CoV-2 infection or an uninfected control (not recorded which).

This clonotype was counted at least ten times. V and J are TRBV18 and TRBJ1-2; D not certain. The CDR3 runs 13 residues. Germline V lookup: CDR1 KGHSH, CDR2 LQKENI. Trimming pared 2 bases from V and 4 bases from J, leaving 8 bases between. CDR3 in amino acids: CASSPGRGYGYTF. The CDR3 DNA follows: TGTGCCAGCTCACCAGGGCGCGGCTATGGCTACACCTTC. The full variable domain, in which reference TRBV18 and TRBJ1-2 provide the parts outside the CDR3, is NAGVMQNPRHLVRRRGQEARLRCSPMKGHSHVYWYRQLPEEGLKFMVYLQKENIIDESGMPKERFSAEFPKEGPSILRIQQVVRGDSAAYFCASSPGRGYGYTFGSGTRLTVV.

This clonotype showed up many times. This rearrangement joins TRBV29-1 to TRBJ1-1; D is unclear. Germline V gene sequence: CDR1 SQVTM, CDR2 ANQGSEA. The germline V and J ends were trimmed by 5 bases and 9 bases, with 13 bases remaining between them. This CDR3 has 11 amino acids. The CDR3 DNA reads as TGCAGCGTTCATAGACATGGTCAAGCTTTCTTT. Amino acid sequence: CSVHRHGQAFF.

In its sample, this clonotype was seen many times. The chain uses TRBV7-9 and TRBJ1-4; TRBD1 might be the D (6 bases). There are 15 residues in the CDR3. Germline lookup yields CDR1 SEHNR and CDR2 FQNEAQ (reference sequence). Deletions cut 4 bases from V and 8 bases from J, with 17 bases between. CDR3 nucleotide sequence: TGTGCCAGCAGCTCGGAACAGGGTGTAAAGGAAAAACTGTTTTTT. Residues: CASSSEQGVKEKLFF.